Sequencing of this T cell receptor (beta chain) was carried out in a study of response to subunit inactivated influenza vaccine. From the RT-PCR reads, TCRdb called clonotypes with MiXCR, one entry per CDR3 protein. The sample consists of hundreds of thousands of distinct CDR3 sequences, 6.5% to 8% of them appearing once. This clonotype was seen only a few times. As yet, its antigen is unknown. Whole-study findings and limits: There was a suggestion from the authors that each seasonal influenza vaccination recruits few new T cells.

V lost 4 bases and J lost 1, with 14 bases in between. CDR1 and CDR2 from the germline V gene are SEHNR and FQNEAQ (reference sequence). CDR3 size: 16 residues. This sample comprised PBMCs from blood, obtained less than 25 months after vaccination. The clonotype originates from a man between 50 and 69 years old who received an inactivated influenza vaccine. V is TRBV7-9 and J is TRBJ1-5, with D uncertain. CDR3 sequence reads: CASSSEGEGSNQPQHF. CDR3 coding DNA: TGTGCCAGCAGCTCCGAAGGAGAGGGAAGCAATCAGCCCCAGCATTTT.